Listed here are 24 T cell receptor beta chains from one sample, sequenced in a study of T-cell reconstitution after alpha-beta-depleted transplantation in children. Unique molecular identifiers were built into the TCRbeta library. A single record per CDR3 protein comes from TCRdb applying MiXCR to the PCR reads. The repertoire holds about 580,000 distinct CDR3 sequences, with over 20% as singletons. Sample: PBMCs, taken before TCRalphabeta/CD19-depleted stem cell transplant. Receptor source: a boy under three years old with Wiskott-Aldrich syndrome, due to receive a stem cell transplant.

This clonotype was observed a few times. The V call is TRBV5-1, the J call TRBJ2-1; D possibly corresponds to TRBD2 (6 bases). There are 14 residues in the CDR3. The germline V gene encodes CDR1 SGHRS and CDR2 YFSETQ. V was clipped by 7 bases and J by 6 bases, with 17 bases between them. CDR3 in amino acids: CASLLAPGVNEQFF. CDR3 DNA: TGCGCCAGCTTACTAGCTCCGGGGGTCAATGAGCAGTTCTTC. The variable domain in full, with the rest retrieved from reference TRBV5-1 and TRBJ2-1, is KAGVTQTPRYLIKTRGQQVTLSCSPISGHRSVSWYQQTPGQGLQFLFEYFSETQRNKGNFPGRFSGRQFSNSRSEMNVSTLELGDSALYLCASLLAPGVNEQFFGPGTRLTVL.

Only a few counts were recorded for this clonotype. V is TRBV20-1 and J is TRBJ2-1; the match to TRBD1 covers 9 bases. The ends lost 0 bases at V and 8 bases at J; junction bases unmatched: 8. Germline CDR1 is DFQATT and CDR2 is SNEGSKA (reference sequence). This CDR3 region has 15 residues. CDR3 sequence: CSARDMDRGTDEQFF. CDR3 coding DNA: TGCAGTGCTAGAGATATGGACAGGGGTACTGATGAGCAGTTCTTC.

The table lists this clonotype with a few counts. The chain joins TRBV5-1 to TRBJ2-1, with TRBD2 identical over 7 bases. Germline CDR1 reads SGHRS; CDR2 reads YFSETQ. This CDR3 region has 13 residues. The junction had 4 bases not matched to a gene; V was cut back by 1 base and J by 9 bases. CDR3 in DNA: TGCGCCAGCAGCTTGCAGCGGGACGGTGAGCAGTTCTTC. Its translation: CASSLQRDGEQFF.

This clonotype occurred a few times. The rearrangement joins TRBV2 to TRBJ2-1, with D tentatively TRBD2 (6 bases). Trimming stripped 9 bases from V and 3 bases from J, with 12 bases between. Germline loops: CDR1 SNHLY, CDR2 FYNNEI. The CDR3 spans 13 residues. CDR3 nucleotide sequence: TGTGCCAGTCTTGGGGACTTCTACAATGAGCAGTTCTTC. Protein product: CASLGDFYNEQFF.

The chain links TRBV5-1 to TRBJ2-5; D may correspond to TRBD1 or TRBD2 (5 bases each). Looked up from germline, CDR1 is SGHRS and CDR2 is YFSETQ. The CDR3 consists of 13 residues. Trimming shortened V by 4 bases and J by 0 bases, and 7 bases separated the two germline ends. CDR3 amino acids: CASSRDHQETQYF. The CDR3 region has the DNA TGCGCCAGCAGCAGGGACCACCAAGAGACCCAGTACTTC.

The V gene is TRBV5-1, the J gene TRBJ1-1, with TRBD1 matching 8 bases. The CDR3 has 15 amino acids. Trimming removed 0 bases from V and 1 base from J; junction bases left unmatched: 2. The germline V gene encodes CDR1 SGHRS and CDR2 YFSETQ. The CDR3 DNA is TGCGCCAGCAGCTTGGGACAGGGGAAGAACACTGAAGCTTTCTTT. Amino acid sequence: CASSLGQGKNTEAFF. The whole variable domain, filled in from reference TRBV5-1 and TRBJ1-1, reads KAGVTQTPRYLIKTRGQQVTLSCSPISGHRSVSWYQQTPGQGLQFLFEYFSETQRNKGNFPGRFSGRQFSNSRSEMNVSTLELGDSALYLCASSLGQGKNTEAFFGQGTRLTVV.

This clonotype appeared a single time. A much larger clone is a single base away; this may be a read error. This chain joins TRBV18 and TRBJ1-1, with D possibly being TRBD1 (5 bases). The germline V gene has CDR1 KGHSH and CDR2 LQKENI. V dropped 1 base and J dropped 4 bases, with 7 bases sitting between them. This CDR3 is 13 amino acids long. CDR3 sequence (DNA): TGTGCCAGCTCACCACAGGGGATCACTGAAGCTTTCTTT. It codes for CASSPQGITEAFF.

The chain uses TRBV29-1 and TRBJ1-5, with D possibly matching TRBD1 (5 bases). V was cut by 6 bases and J by 3 bases, with 12 bases left in between. CDR1 and CDR2 from the germline V gene are SQVTM and ANQGSEA. The CDR3 has 13 residues. The CDR3 loop reads CSVGTDHNQPQHF. The CDR3 DNA follows: TGCAGCGTGGGGACGGACCACAATCAGCCCCAGCATTTT.

In nucleotides, the CDR3 is TGTGCCAGCAGCCAACGGGGGGAAGAGGGACTAACGTACAATGAGCAGTTCTTC. Encoded protein: CASSQRGEEGLTYNEQFF. The genes are TRBV11-2 and TRBJ2-1; 7 bases are a match to TRBD2. The CDR3 is made up of 18 amino acids. Germline CDR1 SGHAT, CDR2 FQNNGV. V was pared by 5 bases and J by 4 bases, with 17 bases of the junction left unmatched. The entire variable domain, with the rest obtained from reference TRBV11-2 and TRBJ2-1, is as follows: EAGVAQSPRYKIIEKRQSVAFWCNPISGHATLYWYQQILGQGPKLLIQFQNNGVVDDSQLPKDRFSAERLKGVDSTLKIQPAKLEDSAVYLCASSQRGEEGLTYNEQFFGPGTRLTVL.

This clonotype was picked up a small number of times. The rearrangement joins TRBV5-4 to TRBJ2-3; D is ambiguous. CDR1 and CDR2 from the germline V gene are SGHNT and YYREEE (reference sequence). There are 16 residues in the CDR3. The ends were cut back, 2 bases at V and 6 bases at J, with 19 bases in the middle. The CDR3 spells CASSFELGRNADTQYF. Here the CDR3 DNA reads TGTGCCAGCAGCTTTGAGTTAGGGCGGAATGCGGATACGCAGTATTTT.

This clonotype has just a few counts. V and J are TRBV12-3 or TRBV12-4 and TRBJ2-5, with TRBD1 identical over 7 bases. The V gene end was trimmed by 1 base and the J gene end by 2 bases; junction bases not matched to a gene: 4. CDR3 length: 15 amino acids. This chain's CDR3 is CASSLGDSPQETQYF. In nucleotides, the CDR3 is TGTGCCAGCAGTTTAGGGGACAGCCCTCAAGAGACCCAGTACTTC.

The chain recombines TRBV12-3 or TRBV12-4 with TRBJ2-3; 13 bases map to TRBD2. Losses at the gene ends were 4 bases for V and 6 bases for J; bases not matched to a gene: 13. The CDR3 is 18 residues long. In DNA, the CDR3 is TGTGCCAGCAGTTACAGGACTAGCGGGAGAAGAGGGTCCGATACGCAGTATTTT. It encodes CASSYRTSGRRGSDTQYF.

The chain is built from TRBV5-1 and TRBJ2-2; D gene unclear. Deletions cut 1 base from V and 3 bases from J, with 7 bases between. The CDR3 is made up of 14 amino acids. Germline assignment: CDR1 SGHRS and CDR2 YFSETQ. Here the CDR3 reads CASSLTADTGELFF. The CDR3 nucleotides read TGCGCCAGCAGCTTGACAGCCGACACCGGGGAGCTGTTTTTT.

The genes are TRBV25-1 and TRBJ1-5; D unclear. The CDR3 is 14 amino acids. V lost 3 bases and J lost 3, with 9 bases in between. Germline CDR1 reads MGHDK; CDR2 reads SYGVNS. The CDR3 nucleotides read TGTGCCAGCAGTGATCTAGGGAACAATCAGCCCCAGCATTTT. Amino acid sequence: CASSDLGNNQPQHF.

The chain joins TRBV20-1 to TRBJ1-2, with D uncertain. Trimming took 3 bases from V and 3 from J, leaving 14 bases between them. The germline V gene encodes CDR1 DFQATT and CDR2 SNEGSKA (reference sequence). The CDR3 has 14 residues. CDR3 DNA sequence: TGCAGTGCTAGTCATGGCGCTGGGGACTATGGCTACACCTTC. This sequence encodes CSASHGAGDYGYTF.

The rearrangement uses TRBV5-1 and TRBJ1-4, with D perhaps matching TRBD1 (6 bases). Trimming removed 4 bases at V and 0 bases at J, with 16 bases between. The CDR3 contains 17 residues. Germline V gives CDR1 SGHRS, CDR2 YFSETQ. The CDR3 spells CASSLTPTGTTNEKLFF. The CDR3 DNA follows: TGCGCCAGCAGCCTGACCCCAACAGGGACAACTAATGAAAAACTGTTTTTT. The variable domain in full, completed from reference TRBV5-1 and TRBJ1-4, reads KAGVTQTPRYLIKTRGQQVTLSCSPISGHRSVSWYQQTPGQGLQFLFEYFSETQRNKGNFPGRFSGRQFSNSRSEMNVSTLELGDSALYLCASSLTPTGTTNEKLFFGSGTQLSVL.

There are a few counts of this clonotype. This chain connects TRBV5-1 to TRBJ1-1, with D possibly matching TRBD1 (5 bases). Germline V gene data show CDR1 as SGHRS and CDR2 as YFSETQ. The CDR3 loop spans 14 amino acids. V was pared by 1 base and J by 4 bases, with 11 bases between. The CDR3 here is CASSLIGRGTEAFF. The CDR3 DNA is TGCGCCAGCAGCTTGATTGGGAGGGGCACTGAAGCTTTCTTT.

In DNA form, the CDR3 reads TGTGCCAGCAGCCAGACTAGCGGGAAGGACAATGAGCAGTTCTTC. Residues: CASSQTSGKDNEQFF. The chain has TRBV2 and TRBJ2-1, with TRBD2 matching 11 bases. This CDR3 region has 15 residues. V lost 6 bases, J lost 5 bases, and 6 bases stayed unmatched. Per the germline V gene, CDR1 is SNHLY and CDR2 is FYNNEI.

J is TRBJ2-7 and V is TRBV5-1, with D maybe TRBD1 (6 bases). Deletions cut 3 bases from V and 4 bases from J, with 17 bases between. The CDR3 runs to 15 residues. CDR1 SGHRS and CDR2 YFSETQ come from the germline V gene. The CDR3 region is CASSYNDGTHYEQYF. CDR3 sequence (DNA): TGCGCCAGCAGCTACAATGACGGGACACATTACGAGCAGTACTTC.

This clonotype was observed a handful of times. The rearrangement uses TRBV18 and TRBJ1-1, with TRBD1 matching over 8 bases. Germline CDR1 is KGHSH and CDR2 is LQKENI. The CDR3 contains 18 residues. Trimming cost V 3 bases and J 0 bases; bases outside gene matches: 12. CDR3: CASSPYRTGPPMNTEAFF. The CDR3, as DNA: TGTGCCAGCTCACCTTATAGGACAGGGCCTCCCATGAACACTGAAGCTTTCTTT.

This clonotype has just a few counts. The chain is built from TRBV2 and TRBJ2-7; D may be TRBD2 (6 bases). V gave up 3 bases and J gave up 3 bases, with 12 bases separating them. The germline V gene encodes CDR1 SNHLY and CDR2 FYNNEI. The CDR3 loop spans 14 amino acids. The CDR3 here is CASSEYRGGYEQYF. CDR3 in DNA: TGTGCCAGCAGTGAGTATAGGGGAGGCTACGAGCAGTACTTC.

The rearrangement uses TRBV5-1 and TRBJ2-7; possibly TRBD2 for D (7 bases). The germline V gene has CDR1 SGHRS and CDR2 YFSETQ. The length of the CDR3 is 13 residues. V lost 3 bases, J lost 4 bases, and 11 bases lay in between. CDR3 amino acids: CASSSGRGYEQYF. The CDR3 DNA reads TGCGCCAGCAGCTCTGGGAGGGGGTACGAGCAGTACTTC.

The V call is TRBV15, the J call TRBJ2-1; 10 bases match TRBD1. CDR1 is LNHNV and CDR2 is YYDKDF in the germline V gene (reference sequence). The CDR3 is 16 amino acids. The ends lost 0 bases at V and 9 bases at J; junction bases unmatched: 8. CDR3 coding DNA: TGTGCCACCAGCAGAGACGGACAGGGGGTCGCAGGTGAGCAGTTCTTC. As protein: CATSRDGQGVAGEQFF.

This clonotype was detected a few times. The chain combines TRBV10-2 with TRBJ1-2, with D tentatively TRBD1 (5 bases). V was clipped by 4 bases and J by 7 bases, with 19 bases between them. The CDR3 extends over 15 amino acids. Germline CDR1 is WSHSY and CDR2 is SAAADI. As DNA, the CDR3 is TGCGCCAGCAGTGGACAGCGGCTACGAGCGGGTGGCTACACCTTC. Translated: CASSGQRLRAGGYTF.